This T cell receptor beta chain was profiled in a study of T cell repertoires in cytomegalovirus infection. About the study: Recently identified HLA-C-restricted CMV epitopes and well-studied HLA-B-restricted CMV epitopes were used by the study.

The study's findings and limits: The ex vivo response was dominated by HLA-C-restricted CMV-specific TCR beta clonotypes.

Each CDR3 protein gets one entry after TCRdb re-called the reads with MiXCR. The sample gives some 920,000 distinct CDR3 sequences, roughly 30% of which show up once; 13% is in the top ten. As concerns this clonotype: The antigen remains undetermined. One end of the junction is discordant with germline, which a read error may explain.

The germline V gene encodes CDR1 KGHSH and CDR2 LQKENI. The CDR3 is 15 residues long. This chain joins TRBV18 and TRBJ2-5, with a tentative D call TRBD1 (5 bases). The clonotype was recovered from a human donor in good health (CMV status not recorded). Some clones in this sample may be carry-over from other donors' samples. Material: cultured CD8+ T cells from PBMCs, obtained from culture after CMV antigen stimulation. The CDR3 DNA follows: TGTGCTAGCTCACCACAGGTTGCCAGCCAAGAGACCCAGTACTTC. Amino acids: CASSPQVASQETQYF.